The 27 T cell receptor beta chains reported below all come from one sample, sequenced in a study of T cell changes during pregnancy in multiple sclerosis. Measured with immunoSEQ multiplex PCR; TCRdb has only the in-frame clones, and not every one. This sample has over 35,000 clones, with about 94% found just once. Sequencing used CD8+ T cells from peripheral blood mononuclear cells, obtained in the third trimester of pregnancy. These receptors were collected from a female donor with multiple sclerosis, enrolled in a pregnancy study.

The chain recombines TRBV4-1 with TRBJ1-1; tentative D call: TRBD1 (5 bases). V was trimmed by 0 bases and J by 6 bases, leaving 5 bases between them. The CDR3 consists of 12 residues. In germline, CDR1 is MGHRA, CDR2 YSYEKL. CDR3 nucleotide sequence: TGCGCCAGCAGCCAAGAAGGGGCTGAAGCTTTCTTT. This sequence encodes CASSQEGAEAFF.

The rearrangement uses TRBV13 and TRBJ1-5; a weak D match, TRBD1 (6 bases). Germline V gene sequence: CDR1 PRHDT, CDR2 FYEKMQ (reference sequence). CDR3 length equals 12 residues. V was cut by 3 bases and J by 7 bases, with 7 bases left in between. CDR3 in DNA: TGTGCCAGCAGCTTTCAGGGGCAGCCCCAGCATTTT. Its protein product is CASSFQGQPQHF.

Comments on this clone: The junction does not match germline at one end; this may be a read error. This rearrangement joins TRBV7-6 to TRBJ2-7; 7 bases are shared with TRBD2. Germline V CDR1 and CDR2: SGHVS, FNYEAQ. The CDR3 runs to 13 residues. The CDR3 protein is CASSREVSHEQYF. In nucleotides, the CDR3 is TGTGCCAGCAGTCGGGAGGTCTCCCACGAGCAGTACTTC. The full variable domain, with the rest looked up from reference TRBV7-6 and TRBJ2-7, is GAGVSQSPRYKVTKRGQDVALRCDPISGHVSLYWYRQALGQGPEFLTYFNYEAQQDKSGLPNDRFSAERPEGSISTLTIQRTEQRDSAMYRCASSREVSHEQYFGPGTRLTVT.

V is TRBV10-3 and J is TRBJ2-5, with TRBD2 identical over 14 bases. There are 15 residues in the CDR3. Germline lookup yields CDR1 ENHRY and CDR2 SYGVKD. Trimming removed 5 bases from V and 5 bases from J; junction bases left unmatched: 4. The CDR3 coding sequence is TGTGCCATCAGTAGACTAGCGGGAGGGGGGGAGACCCAGTACTTC. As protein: CAISRLAGGGETQYF.

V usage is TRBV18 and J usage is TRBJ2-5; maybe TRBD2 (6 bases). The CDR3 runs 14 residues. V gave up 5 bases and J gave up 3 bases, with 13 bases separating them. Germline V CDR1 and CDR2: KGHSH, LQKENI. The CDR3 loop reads CASSYRDFEETQYF. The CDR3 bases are TGTGCCAGCTCATACCGGGACTTCGAAGAGACCCAGTACTTC. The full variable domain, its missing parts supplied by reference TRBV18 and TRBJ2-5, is NAGVMQNPRHLVRRRGQEARLRCSPMKGHSHVYWYRQLPEEGLKFMVYLQKENIIDESGMPKERFSAEFPKEGPSILRIQQVVRGDSAAYFCASSYRDFEETQYFGPGTRLLVL.

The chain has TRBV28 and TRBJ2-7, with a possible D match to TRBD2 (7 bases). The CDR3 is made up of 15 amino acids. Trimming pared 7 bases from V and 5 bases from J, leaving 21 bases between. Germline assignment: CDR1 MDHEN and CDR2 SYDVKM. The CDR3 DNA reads TGTGCCAGCACCTTCCCCGGGGGGCTGGGGGACGAGCAGTACTTC. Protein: CASTFPGGLGDEQYF.

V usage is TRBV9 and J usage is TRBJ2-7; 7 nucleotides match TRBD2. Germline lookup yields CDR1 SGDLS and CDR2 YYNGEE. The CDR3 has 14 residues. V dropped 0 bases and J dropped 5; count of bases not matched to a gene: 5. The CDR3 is CASSVGGRVNEQYF. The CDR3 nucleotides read TGTGCCAGCAGCGTAGGAGGGAGGGTGAACGAGCAGTACTTC.

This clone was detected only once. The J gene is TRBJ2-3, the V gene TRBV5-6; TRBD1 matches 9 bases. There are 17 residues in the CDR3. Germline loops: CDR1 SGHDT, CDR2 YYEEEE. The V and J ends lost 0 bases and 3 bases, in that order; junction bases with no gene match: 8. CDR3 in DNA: TGTGCCAGCAGCTTGGAGGGGACAGGGTCCGGGACAGATACGCAGTATTTT. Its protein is CASSLEGTGSGTDTQYF. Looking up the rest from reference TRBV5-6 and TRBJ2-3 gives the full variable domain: DAGVTQSPTHLIKTRGQQVTLRCSPKSGHDTVSWYQQALGQGPQFIFQYYEEEERQRGNFPDRFSGHQFPNYSSELNVNALLLGDSALYLCASSLEGTGSGTDTQYFGPGTRLTVL.

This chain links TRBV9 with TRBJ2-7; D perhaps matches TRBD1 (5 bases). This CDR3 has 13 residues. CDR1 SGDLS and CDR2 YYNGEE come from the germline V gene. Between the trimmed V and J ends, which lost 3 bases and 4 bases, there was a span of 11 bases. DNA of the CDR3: TGTGCCAGCAGCGGTCAGGACACTTACGAGCAGTACTTC. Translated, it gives CASSGQDTYEQYF.

The CDR3 protein is CASSPRLAEPYEQYF. CDR3 sequence (DNA): TGTGCCAGCAGCCCCAGACTAGCGGAGCCCTACGAGCAGTACTTC. The J gene is TRBJ2-7, the V gene TRBV7-9; 9 bases agree with TRBD2. V lost 5 bases and J lost 2; bases outside the gene matches: 7. The CDR3 totals 15 residues. Germline assignment: CDR1 SEHNR and CDR2 FQNEAQ (reference sequence).

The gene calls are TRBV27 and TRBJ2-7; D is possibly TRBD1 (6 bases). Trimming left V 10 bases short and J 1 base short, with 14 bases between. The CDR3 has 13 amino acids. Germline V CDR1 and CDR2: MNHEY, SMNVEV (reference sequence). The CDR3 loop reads CATSYRDSYEQYF. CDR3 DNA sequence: TGTGCCACATCATACAGGGATTCCTACGAGCAGTACTTC.

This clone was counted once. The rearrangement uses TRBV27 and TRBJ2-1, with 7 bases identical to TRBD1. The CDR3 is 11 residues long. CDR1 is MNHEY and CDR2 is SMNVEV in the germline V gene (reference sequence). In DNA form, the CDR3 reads TGTTACAAGGGGGCTCCGAATGAGCAGTTCTTC. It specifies CYKGAPNEQFF.

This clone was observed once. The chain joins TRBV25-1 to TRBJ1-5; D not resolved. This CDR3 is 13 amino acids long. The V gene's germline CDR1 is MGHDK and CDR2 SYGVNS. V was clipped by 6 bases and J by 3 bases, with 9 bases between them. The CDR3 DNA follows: TGTGCCAGCAGACAGAGTGCCAATCAGCCCCAGCATTTT. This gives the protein CASRQSANQPQHF.

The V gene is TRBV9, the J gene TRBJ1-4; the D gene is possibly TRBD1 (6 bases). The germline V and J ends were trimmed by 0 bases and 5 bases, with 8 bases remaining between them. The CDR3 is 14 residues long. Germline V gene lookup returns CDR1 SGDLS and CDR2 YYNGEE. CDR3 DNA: TGTGCCAGCAGCGTAGCAGGGGTCAATGAAAAACTGTTTTTT. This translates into CASSVAGVNEKLFF.

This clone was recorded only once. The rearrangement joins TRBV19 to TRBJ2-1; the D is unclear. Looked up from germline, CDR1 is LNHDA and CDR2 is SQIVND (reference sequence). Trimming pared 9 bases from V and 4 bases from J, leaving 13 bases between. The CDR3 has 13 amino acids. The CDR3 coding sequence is TGTGCCAGCGCCGTGTGGGCGTACAATGAGCAGTTCTTC. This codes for CASAVWAYNEQFF.

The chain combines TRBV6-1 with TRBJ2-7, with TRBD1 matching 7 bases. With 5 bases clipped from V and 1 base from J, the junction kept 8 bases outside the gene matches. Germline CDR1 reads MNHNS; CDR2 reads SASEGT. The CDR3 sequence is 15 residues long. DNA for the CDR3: TGTGCCAGCAGTAAATCAGCAGGGGGTTCCTACGAGCAGTACTTC. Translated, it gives CASSKSAGGSYEQYF.

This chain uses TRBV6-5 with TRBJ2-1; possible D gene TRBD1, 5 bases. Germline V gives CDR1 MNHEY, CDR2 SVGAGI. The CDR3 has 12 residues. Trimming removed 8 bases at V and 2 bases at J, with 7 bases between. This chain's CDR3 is CASLDTYNEQFF. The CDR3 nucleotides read TGTGCCAGCCTGGACACCTACAATGAGCAGTTCTTC.

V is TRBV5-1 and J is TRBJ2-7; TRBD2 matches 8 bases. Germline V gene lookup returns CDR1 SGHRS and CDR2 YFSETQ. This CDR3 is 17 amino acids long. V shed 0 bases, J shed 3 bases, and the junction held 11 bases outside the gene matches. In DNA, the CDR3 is TGCGCCAGCAGCTTGGTTGCTACCATAGCGGGGTACTACGAGCAGTACTTC. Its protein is CASSLVATIAGYYEQYF.

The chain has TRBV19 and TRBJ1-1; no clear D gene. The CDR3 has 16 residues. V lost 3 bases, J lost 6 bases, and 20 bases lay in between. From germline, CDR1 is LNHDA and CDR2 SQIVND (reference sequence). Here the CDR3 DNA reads TGTGCCAGTAGTATTGGGCGTATGTCGGCGAGCTCTGAAGCTTTCTTT. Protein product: CASSIGRMSASSEAFF. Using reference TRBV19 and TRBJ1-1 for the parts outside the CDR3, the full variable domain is DGGITQSPKYLFRKEGQNVTLSCEQNLNHDAMYWYRQDPGQGLRLIYYSQIVNDFQKGDIAEGYSVSREKKESFPLTVTSAQKNPTAFYLCASSIGRMSASSEAFFGQGTRLTVV.

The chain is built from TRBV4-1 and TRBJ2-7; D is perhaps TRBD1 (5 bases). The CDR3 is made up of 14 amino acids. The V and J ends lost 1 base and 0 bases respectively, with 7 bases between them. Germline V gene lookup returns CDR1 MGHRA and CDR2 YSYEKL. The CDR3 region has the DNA TGCGCCAGCAGCCAAGTAGGGGCCTCCTACGAGCAGTACTTC. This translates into CASSQVGASYEQYF.

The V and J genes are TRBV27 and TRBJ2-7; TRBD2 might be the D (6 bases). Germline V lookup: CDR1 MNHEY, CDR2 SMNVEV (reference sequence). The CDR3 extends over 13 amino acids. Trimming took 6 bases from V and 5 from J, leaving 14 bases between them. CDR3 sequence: CASRPGLPHEQYF. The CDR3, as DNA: TGTGCCAGCAGACCGGGACTCCCCCACGAGCAGTACTTC.

The CDR3 sequence: CASSPRDRVYNEQFF. CDR3 sequence (DNA): TGTGCCAGCAGCCCCCGGGACAGGGTGTACAATGAGCAGTTCTTC. This chain connects TRBV11-2 to TRBJ2-1, with TRBD1 identical over 9 bases. CDR3 length equals 15 residues. Germline trimming cut 5 bases from V and 4 bases from J; bases unmatched to any gene: 6. Germline CDR1 SGHAT, CDR2 FQNNGV. The full variable domain, with the rest looked up from reference TRBV11-2 and TRBJ2-1, is EAGVAQSPRYKIIEKRQSVAFWCNPISGHATLYWYQQILGQGPKLLIQFQNNGVVDDSQLPKDRFSAERLKGVDSTLKIQPAKLEDSAVYLCASSPRDRVYNEQFFGPGTRLTVL.

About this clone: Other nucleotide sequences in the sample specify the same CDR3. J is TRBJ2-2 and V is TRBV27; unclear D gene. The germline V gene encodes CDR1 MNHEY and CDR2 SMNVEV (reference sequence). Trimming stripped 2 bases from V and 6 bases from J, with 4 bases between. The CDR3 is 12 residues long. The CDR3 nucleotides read TGTGCCAGCAGTTTAGCGTCCGGGGAGCTGTTTTTT. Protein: CASSLASGELFF.

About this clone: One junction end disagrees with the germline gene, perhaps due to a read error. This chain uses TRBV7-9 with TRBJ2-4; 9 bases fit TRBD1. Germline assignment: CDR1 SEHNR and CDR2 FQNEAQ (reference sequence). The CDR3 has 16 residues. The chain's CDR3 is CASSSRKTLQGAGKNF. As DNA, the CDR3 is TGTGCCAGCAGCTCACGGAAGACCTTACAGGGGGCGGGGAAGAACTTC.

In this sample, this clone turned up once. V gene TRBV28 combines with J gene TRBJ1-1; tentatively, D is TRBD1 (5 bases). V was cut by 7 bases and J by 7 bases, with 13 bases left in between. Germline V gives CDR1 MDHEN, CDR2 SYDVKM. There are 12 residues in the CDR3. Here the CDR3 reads CASNPGGVEAFF. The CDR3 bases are TGTGCCAGCAACCCTGGGGGGGTTGAAGCTTTCTTT.

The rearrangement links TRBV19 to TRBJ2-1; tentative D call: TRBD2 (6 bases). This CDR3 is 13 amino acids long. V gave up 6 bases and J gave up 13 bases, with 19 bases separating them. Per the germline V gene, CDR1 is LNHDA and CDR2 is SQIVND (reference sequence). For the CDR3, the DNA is TGTGCCAGTAGCCTACCGGATGGGGGGATACAGTTCTTC. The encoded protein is CASSLPDGGIQFF.

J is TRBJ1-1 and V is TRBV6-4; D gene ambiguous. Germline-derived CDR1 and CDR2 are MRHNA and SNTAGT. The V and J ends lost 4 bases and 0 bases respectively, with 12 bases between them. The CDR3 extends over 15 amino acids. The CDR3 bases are TGTGCCAGCAGTGTTTTAACACAAGTGAACACTGAAGCTTTCTTT. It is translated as CASSVLTQVNTEAFF.